The 10 T cell receptor beta chains reported below all come from one sample, sequenced in a study of cytomegalovirus exposure and HLA in healthy donors (TCRdb year 2017). Libraries were made using the immunoSEQ multiplex PCR assay. A mixture of 60 forward primers for TCR Vbeta segments and 13 reverse primers for TCR Jbeta segments was used in the multiplex PCR. What TCRdb holds here is the immuneACCESS table cut down to in-frame rearrangements. Part of the clones is not present; checked against another copy, under half of the missing clones reflect an unresolved V gene, and the others are unexplained. Counted in this sample were some 190,000 clones; about 81% of them appeared once. The top ten hold more than 4.5% of the sample. Input material: PBMCs. The receptors here all came from a man aged 25-45 years in good health and CMV-seropositive.

The V gene is TRBV11-2, the J gene TRBJ2-7; TRBD2 is a possible D gene (6 bases). Per the germline V gene, CDR1 is SGHAT and CDR2 is FQNNGV. The V end was cut by 7 bases, the J end by 1 base, with 23 bases between. This CDR3 region has 17 residues. CDR3 DNA: TGTGCCAGCACTCCGGGGGATTGGGGTGCCACTTCCTACGAGCAGTACTTC. Protein: CASTPGDWGATSYEQYF.

The V gene is TRBV5-1, the J gene TRBJ2-5; 8 bases align to TRBD2. Trimming took 4 bases from V and 1 from J; bases not matched to a gene: 6. CDR1 and CDR2 (germline): SGHRS, YFSETQ. This CDR3 spans 15 amino acids. DNA of the CDR3: TGCGCCAGCAGCGGCGGGGGGACCCCCCAAGAGACCCAGTACTTC. This encodes CASSGGGTPQETQYF.

This rearrangement joins TRBV5-6 to TRBJ2-7; no definite D call. This CDR3 has 15 amino acids. Germline CDR1 reads SGHDT; CDR2 reads YYEEEE. V was trimmed by 4 bases and J by 3 bases, leaving 17 bases between them. The CDR3 protein is CASSAWLGRGYEQYF. CDR3 DNA: TGTGCCAGCAGCGCCTGGCTGGGTAGAGGCTACGAGCAGTACTTC. Together with reference TRBV5-6 and TRBJ2-7, the CDR3 gives the full variable domain: DAGVTQSPTHLIKTRGQQVTLRCSPKSGHDTVSWYQQALGQGPQFIFQYYEEEERQRGNFPDRFSGHQFPNYSSELNVNALLLGDSALYLCASSAWLGRGYEQYFGPGTRLTVT.

This chain connects TRBV5-1 to TRBJ2-2; 7 bases agree with TRBD2. This CDR3 contains 13 residues. CDR1 is SGHRS and CDR2 is YFSETQ in the germline V gene. Unmatched junction bases numbered 3, after V lost 4 bases and J lost 6 bases. CDR3 nucleotide sequence: TGCGCCAGCAGCCCTGGGGGGGCCGGGGAGCTGTTTTTT. Translation: CASSPGGAGELFF.

J is TRBJ2-7 and V is TRBV28; 7 bases align to TRBD1. This CDR3 has 18 amino acids. The V and J ends lost 6 bases and 4 bases, in that order; junction bases with no gene match: 21. Germline-derived CDR1 and CDR2 are MDHEN and SYDVKM. CDR3: CASSPEFTRTGGRYEQYF. The CDR3 bases are TGTGCCAGCAGCCCAGAGTTTACTCGGACAGGCGGAAGATACGAGCAGTACTTC.

This clone was picked up one time. The chain joins TRBV6-6 to TRBJ2-3, with D maybe TRBD2 (6 bases). CDR1 is MNHNY, CDR2 SVGAGI, per germline (reference sequence). V shed 8 bases and J shed 4 bases, with 19 bases lying between them. The CDR3 totals 15 residues. The CDR3: CASSLAGRVADTQYF. The DNA of the CDR3 is TGTGCCAGCTCACTCGCGGGAAGGGTCGCAGATACGCAGTATTTT.

This clone was seen only a few times. This sequence joins TRBV6-1 and TRBJ1-2, with a weak D call TRBD1 (6 bases). Germline V gene sequence: CDR1 MNHNS, CDR2 SASEGT. The CDR3 has 15 residues. Trimming removed 4 bases from V and 12 bases from J, with 24 bases in between. CDR3 amino acids: CASSGGQGTMATHTF. In DNA form, the CDR3 reads TGTGCCAGCAGTGGGGGACAAGGAACTATGGCTACTCACACCTTC.

V gene TRBV7-9 combines with J gene TRBJ2-7; maybe TRBD1 (6 bases). This CDR3 has 12 residues. V gave up 5 bases and J gave up 4 bases, with 9 bases separating them. The V gene's germline CDR1 is SEHNR and CDR2 FQNEAQ (reference sequence). The CDR3 coding sequence is TGTGCCAGCAGCGACAGGAGTTACGAGCAGTACTTC. Residues: CASSDRSYEQYF.

The chain is built from TRBV28 and TRBJ2-7, with 11 bases lining up with TRBD2. Germline V CDR1 and CDR2: MDHEN, SYDVKM. This CDR3 comprises 20 residues. V lost 4 bases to trimming and J lost 5 bases; unmatched junction nucleotides: 22. Here the CDR3 reads CASSSMVPRLAGTDGDEQYF. The CDR3 DNA reads as TGTGCCAGCAGTTCGATGGTCCCTAGACTAGCGGGAACAGATGGGGACGAGCAGTACTTC.

This chain uses TRBV25-1 with TRBJ2-3; 14 bases are a match to TRBD2. Per germline, CDR1 MGHDK and CDR2 SYGVNS. The CDR3 runs to 16 residues. V trimming: 4 bases; J trimming: 2 bases; junction bases outside the gene matches: 2. CDR3 sequence (DNA): TGTGCCAGCAGTGCGACTAGCGGGAGGGCCACAGATACGCAGTATTTT. Residues: CASSATSGRATDTQYF.